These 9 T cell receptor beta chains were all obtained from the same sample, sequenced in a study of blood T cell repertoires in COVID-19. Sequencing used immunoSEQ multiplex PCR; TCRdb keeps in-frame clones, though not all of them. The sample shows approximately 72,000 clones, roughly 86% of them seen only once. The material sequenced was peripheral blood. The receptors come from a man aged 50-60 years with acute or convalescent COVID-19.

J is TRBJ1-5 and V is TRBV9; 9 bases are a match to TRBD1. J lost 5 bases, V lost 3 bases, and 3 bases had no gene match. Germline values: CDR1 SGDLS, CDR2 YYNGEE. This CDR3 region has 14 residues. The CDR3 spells CASSDRDRDQPQHF. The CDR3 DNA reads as TGTGCCAGCAGCGACCGGGACAGGGATCAGCCCCAGCATTTT.

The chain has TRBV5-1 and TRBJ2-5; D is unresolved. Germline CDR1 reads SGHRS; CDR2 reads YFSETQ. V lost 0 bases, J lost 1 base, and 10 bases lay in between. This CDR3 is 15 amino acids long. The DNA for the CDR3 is TGCGCCAGCAGCTTGGTCTCGGCAGGCCAAGAGACCCAGTACTTC. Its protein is CASSLVSAGQETQYF.

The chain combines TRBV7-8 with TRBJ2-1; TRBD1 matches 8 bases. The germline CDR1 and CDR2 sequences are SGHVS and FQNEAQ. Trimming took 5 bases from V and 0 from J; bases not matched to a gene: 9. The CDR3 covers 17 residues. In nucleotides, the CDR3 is TGTGCCAGCAGCCCCGGCAGGGGGCCTGACTCCTACAATGAGCAGTTCTTC. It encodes CASSPGRGPDSYNEQFF.

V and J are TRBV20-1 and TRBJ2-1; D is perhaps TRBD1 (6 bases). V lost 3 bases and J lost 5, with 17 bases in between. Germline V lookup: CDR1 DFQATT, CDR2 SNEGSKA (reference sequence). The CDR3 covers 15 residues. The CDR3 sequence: CSASYWGRTDNEQFF. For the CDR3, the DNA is TGCAGTGCTAGTTACTGGGGGCGAACAGACAATGAGCAGTTCTTC.

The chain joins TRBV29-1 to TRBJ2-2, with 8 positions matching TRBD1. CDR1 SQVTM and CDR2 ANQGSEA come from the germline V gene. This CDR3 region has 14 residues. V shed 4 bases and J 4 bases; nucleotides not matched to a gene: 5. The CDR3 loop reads CSVGRGLATGELFF. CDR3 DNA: TGCAGCGTTGGCAGGGGGCTCGCCACCGGGGAGCTGTTTTTT.

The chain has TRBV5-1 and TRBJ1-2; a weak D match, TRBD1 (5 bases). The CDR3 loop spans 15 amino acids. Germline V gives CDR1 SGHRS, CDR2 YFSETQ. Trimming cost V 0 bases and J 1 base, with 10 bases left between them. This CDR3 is CASSLVAGNNYGYTF. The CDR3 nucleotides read TGCGCCAGCAGCTTGGTAGCAGGGAATAACTATGGCTACACCTTC.

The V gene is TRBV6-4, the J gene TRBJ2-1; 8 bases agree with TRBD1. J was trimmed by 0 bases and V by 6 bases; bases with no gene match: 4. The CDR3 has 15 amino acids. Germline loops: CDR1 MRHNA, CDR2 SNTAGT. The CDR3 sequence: CASSPGGSSYNEQFF. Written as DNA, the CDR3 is TGTGCCAGCAGCCCAGGGGGCAGCTCCTACAATGAGCAGTTCTTC.

CDR3 loop: CASGLVLAATTDTQYF. CDR3 in DNA: TGTGCTAGTGGTTTGGTACTGGCGGCTACCACAGATACGCAGTATTTT. This chain links TRBV12-5 with TRBJ2-3; D not certain. Germline V gene data show CDR1 as LGHNT and CDR2 as FRNRAP. The CDR3 extends over 16 amino acids. Trimming left V 0 bases short and J 2 bases short, with 12 bases between.

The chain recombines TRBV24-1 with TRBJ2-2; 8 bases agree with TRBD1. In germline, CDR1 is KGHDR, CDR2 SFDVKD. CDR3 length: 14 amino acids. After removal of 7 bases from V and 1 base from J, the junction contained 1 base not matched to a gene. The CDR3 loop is CATRDRGNTGELFF. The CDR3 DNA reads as TGTGCCACCAGAGACAGGGGGAACACCGGGGAGCTGTTTTTT.